This T cell receptor (beta chain) was retrieved from a study of CD8 T cells in ankylosing spondylitis. Study-level results: Some motif variants were previously reported in reactive arthritis synovial fluid and blood. The study identified a TCR beta motif of 7 or 8 highly homologous variants that appeared characteristic of ankylosing spondylitis blood.

TCRdb passed the 5' RACE reads through MiXCR, listing each CDR3 protein once. The data hold about 240,000 distinct CDR3 sequences, with around 7.8% observed a single time. CDR3 length: 13 amino acids. With 2 bases removed from V and 4 bases from J, the gap between germline ends came to 9 bases. Germline loops: CDR1 SGHRS, CDR2 YFSETQ. Of note for this clonotype: Its cognate antigen is unknown.

This receptor was identified in a male donor with ankylosing spondylitis or in good health (not recorded which). The chain combines TRBV5-1 with TRBJ2-5; D not certain. The sequencing input was blood, either unsorted or a sorted T cell fraction (not recorded which). Written as DNA, the CDR3 is TGCGCCAGCAGCTTAAGGCCTGGAGAGACCCAGTACTTC. Its protein product is CASSLRPGETQYF.